A single T cell receptor beta chain is shown here with its context. The sample comes from a study of OX40 agonist ivuxolimab in advanced cancers. The repertoire was sequenced with immunoSEQ multiplex PCR; TCRdb's copy has only in-frame clones and lacks some. The sample carries roughly 63,000 clones, about 88% recorded once. Blood sampling took place at baseline, cycle 4 day 1, and cycle 7 day 1. Germline lookup yields CDR1 SNHLY and CDR2 FYNNEI. This CDR3 contains 14 residues. Trimming pared 7 bases from V and 2 bases from J, leaving 12 bases between. The chain joins TRBV2 to TRBJ1-5; unclear D gene. This sample comprised CD4+ or CD8+ T cells sorted from blood, obtained in a trial of the OX40 agonist ivuxolimab. The receptor was derived from an adult with an advanced solid tumor such as melanoma, head and neck, liver or kidney cancer. Here the CDR3 reads CASNYRGGNQPQHF. The CDR3 DNA sequence: TGTGCCAGCAACTACCGGGGTGGCAATCAGCCCCAGCATTTT.